This T cell receptor beta chain was sequenced during a study of T cells in Graves' hyperthyroidism and ophthalmopathy. The V end was cut by 7 bases, the J end by 4 bases, with 16 bases between. Germline V CDR1 and CDR2: LNHDA, SQIVND (reference sequence). CDR3 length: 14 residues. TCR beta CDR3 regions were amplified from RNA transcripts. A first-round RT-PCR of the TCR CDR3 used the HTBI primer set. One entry per CDR3 protein, called by TCRdb with MiXCR from the multiplex PCR reads. This table has 350,000 or so distinct CDR3 sequences, approximately 18% appearing once. Sequencing was done on a sample of blood. This clonotype was obtained from a woman aged 40-49 years with Graves' ophthalmopathy. V and J are TRBV19 and TRBJ2-5; the D gene could be TRBD1 or TRBD2 (6 bases each). CDR3 sequence (DNA): TGTGCCAGTATGGCCCAATGGGGGGCAGAGACCCAGTACTTC. Amino acids: CASMAQWGAETQYF.